The 5 T cell receptor beta chains below come from one sample, sequenced in a study of blood T cell repertoires in COVID-19 (dated by TCRdb to the early 2020s). Library preparation used the immunoSEQ multiplex PCR assay. This is the immuneACCESS table as TCRdb keeps it, with only in-frame sequences that have V and J called. A part of the clones is gone; compared with another copy, unresolved V genes explain less than half, and the rest is unexplained. In all, the sample holds over 150,000 clones, and around 85% of those were seen once. The ten largest clones represent 0.63% of the sample. The sample was peripheral blood. All receptors derive from a man between 60 and 70 years old with COVID-19, enrolled during active disease.

A few counts support this clone. The DNA for the CDR3 is TGTGCCAGCAGCCCCCCATTGGACTCCTCACTTAGCAATCAGCCCCAGCATTTT. Its protein product is CASSPPLDSSLSNQPQHF. The V call is TRBV5-8, the J call TRBJ1-5; the D is unclear. V gave up 4 bases and J gave up 0 bases, with 20 bases separating them. Germline loops: CDR1 SGHTS, CDR2 YDEGEE. This CDR3 is 18 amino acids long.

This clone was observed once. The J gene is TRBJ1-2, the V gene TRBV3-1 (or the pseudogene TRBV3-2), with 8 bases matching TRBD1. V shed 2 bases, J shed 5 bases, and the junction held 10 bases outside the gene matches. CDR3 length: 16 amino acids. Germline CDR1 is LGHDT and CDR2 is YNNKEL (reference sequence). The CDR3 loop is CASSQTRTGYRYGYTF. In DNA form, the CDR3 reads TGTGCCAGCAGCCAAACGAGGACAGGGTACCGTTATGGCTACACCTTC.

The chain carries TRBV29-1 and TRBJ1-3; tentatively, D is TRBD1 (6 bases). The CDR3 covers 14 residues. V gave up 3 bases and J gave up 0 bases, with 9 bases separating them. The germline gives CDR1 SQVTM, CDR2 ANQGSEA. CDR3 sequence: CSVEDSRSGNTIYF. DNA for the CDR3: TGCAGCGTTGAGGACAGTCGCTCTGGAAACACCATATATTTT.

For this clone: Additional DNA sequences in this sample encode the identical CDR3. V is TRBV2 and J is TRBJ1-2; no clear D. This CDR3 region has 12 residues. Trimming pared 1 base from V and 4 bases from J, leaving 4 bases between. Germline lookup yields CDR1 SNHLY and CDR2 FYNNEI. CDR3 amino acids: CASSEDSYGYTF. Written as DNA, the CDR3 is TGTGCCAGCAGTGAAGACAGCTATGGCTACACCTTC. The full variable domain, its missing parts supplied by reference TRBV2 and TRBJ1-2, is EPEVTQTPSHQVTQMGQEVILRCVPISNHLYFYWYRQILGQKVEFLVSFYNNEISEKSEIFDDQFSVERPDGSNFTLKIRSTKLEDSAMYFCASSEDSYGYTFGSGTRLTVV.

This clone was seen a single time. The chain carries TRBV29-1 and TRBJ1-1, with D uncertain. Germline V gene sequence: CDR1 SQVTM, CDR2 ANQGSEA. V gave up 8 bases and J gave up 8 bases, with 15 bases separating them. The CDR3 totals 11 residues. The CDR3 loop reads CSSGPVTEAFF. CDR3 nucleotides: TGCAGCTCGGGCCCCGTTACAGAAGCTTTCTTT.